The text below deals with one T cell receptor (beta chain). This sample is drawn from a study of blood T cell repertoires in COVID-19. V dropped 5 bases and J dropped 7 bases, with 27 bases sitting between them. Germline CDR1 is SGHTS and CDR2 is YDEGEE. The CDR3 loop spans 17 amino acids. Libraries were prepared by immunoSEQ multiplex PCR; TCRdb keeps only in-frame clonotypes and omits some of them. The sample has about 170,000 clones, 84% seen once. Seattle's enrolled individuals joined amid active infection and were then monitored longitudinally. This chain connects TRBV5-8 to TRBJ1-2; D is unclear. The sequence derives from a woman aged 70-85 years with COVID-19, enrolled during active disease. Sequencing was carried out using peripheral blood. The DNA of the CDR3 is TGTGCCAGCAGAAACAGTTTACCCCATTTCGGGGAGGGTGGCTACACCTTC. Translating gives CASRNSLPHFGEGGYTF.